The 6 T cell receptor beta chains below come from one sample, sequenced in a study of cytotoxic CD8 clonotypes in ibrutinib-treated CLL (dated by TCRdb to the early 2020s). What this sample's time point label stands for: approximately 2 years on ibrutinib. Preparation of the library involved the immunoSEQ multiplex PCR assay. The immuneACCESS repertoire file appears here via TCRdb, limited to in-frame rearrangements. These files lack a portion of the clones; in checked studies, under half of the deficit traces to unresolved V genes, and the cause of the others is not known. The sample table holds hundreds of thousands of clones, of which less than 75% were seen once. 15% of the sample rests with the top ten. The material sequenced was PBMCs, taken after 24 months of ibrutinib treatment. The receptors come from a human donor with chronic lymphocytic leukemia.

The chain combines TRBV6-6 with TRBJ2-3; D might be TRBD2 (6 bases). The CDR3 length is 14 residues. In germline, CDR1 is MNHNY, CDR2 SVGAGI (reference sequence). V was shortened by 0 bases and J by 2 bases, with 6 bases between the two germline ends. CDR3: CASSYSLATDTQYF. CDR3 DNA: TGTGCCAGCAGTTACTCACTAGCCACAGATACGCAGTATTTT.

Notes on this clone: Different DNA sequences within this sample yield the same CDR3. Here the CDR3 DNA reads TGCGCCAGCAGCCAAGATAAGATCCGGGACAGAAACCAAGCTTTCTTT. Its protein product is CASSQDKIRDRNQAFF. The V and J genes are TRBV4-1 and TRBJ1-1, with 7 bases lining up with TRBD1. The CDR3 totals 16 residues. Trimming removed 0 bases from V and 9 bases from J; junction bases left unmatched: 13. CDR1 is MGHRA, CDR2 YSYEKL, per germline.

The chain carries TRBV18 and TRBJ2-1, with a possible D match to TRBD1 (6 bases). Trimming removed 3 bases from V and 9 bases from J, with 12 bases in between. Germline V lookup: CDR1 KGHSH, CDR2 LQKENI. CDR3 length: 13 residues. CDR3 bases: TGTGCCAGCTCACCTACTAGAGGGGGTGAGCAGTTCTTC. Translated, it gives CASSPTRGGEQFF.

This chain links TRBV5-1 with TRBJ1-5; unclear D gene. The germline CDR1 and CDR2 sequences are SGHRS and YFSETQ. V shed 4 bases and J shed 2 bases, with 13 bases lying between them. The CDR3 runs 15 residues. The CDR3 DNA reads as TGCGCCAGCAGCCTAGAAGGGATAGGCAATCAGCCCCAGCATTTT. Translating it yields CASSLEGIGNQPQHF. The full variable domain, in which reference TRBV5-1 and TRBJ1-5 provide the parts outside the CDR3, is KAGVTQTPRYLIKTRGQQVTLSCSPISGHRSVSWYQQTPGQGLQFLFEYFSETQRNKGNFPGRFSGRQFSNSRSEMNVSTLELGDSALYLCASSLEGIGNQPQHFGDGTRLSIL.

V and J are TRBV2 and TRBJ1-5; D uncertain. Trimming took 6 bases from V and 9 from J, leaving 9 bases between them. CDR3 length: 11 amino acids. Germline CDR1 reads SNHLY; CDR2 reads FYNNEI. Written as DNA, the CDR3 is TGTGCCAGCAGATCCGAGGGGCCCCAGCATTTT. Translated, it gives CASRSEGPQHF.

This clone appeared a few times. CDR3 coding DNA: TGCGCCAGCAGCCAAGAATTGGGAGCGAACACTGAAGCTTTCTTT. It yields the protein CASSQELGANTEAFF. The chain joins TRBV4-1 to TRBJ1-1; D unresolved. Trimming took 0 bases from V and 1 from J, leaving 9 bases between them. The length of the CDR3 is 15 residues. From germline, CDR1 is MGHRA and CDR2 YSYEKL.